This record covers a single TCR beta chain. Its target is unknown. The method was immunoSEQ multiplex PCR; TCRdb's version includes in-frame clones alone and lacks a portion of them. Seen here are about 2.1 million clones, just over 90% observed once, and the top ten hold 1.5% to 2%. Germline CDR1 is MDHEN and CDR2 is SYDVKM. The V and J ends lost 5 bases and 2 bases respectively, with 18 bases between them. This CDR3 has 16 amino acids. These data come from a study of shared clonotypes between healthy human individuals. Findings and limits, study-wide: Naive subsets, compared against memory subsets, generally had larger estimated richness values. Measured sharing among donors was expected to vary with sequencing depth. Clonotypes which were not shared had lower generation probabilities than clonotypes that all four donors shared.

Selected positively for CCR7 and CD45RO-negative, naive CD8 cells excluded terminally differentiated effector memory CD45RA+ cells. There were only Caucasian adults among the donors, and all lived in Nashville, Tennessee. V and J are TRBV28 and TRBJ1-2; D gene ambiguous. The source is a man aged 18 to 29 in good health. Some clones in this sample may be carry-over from other donors' samples. The sequencing input was naive CD8+ T cells from PBMCs. The CDR3 here is CASSDSREGSNYGYTF. The CDR3 region has the DNA TGTGCCAGCAGTGACTCCCGGGAAGGTTCGAACTATGGCTACACCTTC.